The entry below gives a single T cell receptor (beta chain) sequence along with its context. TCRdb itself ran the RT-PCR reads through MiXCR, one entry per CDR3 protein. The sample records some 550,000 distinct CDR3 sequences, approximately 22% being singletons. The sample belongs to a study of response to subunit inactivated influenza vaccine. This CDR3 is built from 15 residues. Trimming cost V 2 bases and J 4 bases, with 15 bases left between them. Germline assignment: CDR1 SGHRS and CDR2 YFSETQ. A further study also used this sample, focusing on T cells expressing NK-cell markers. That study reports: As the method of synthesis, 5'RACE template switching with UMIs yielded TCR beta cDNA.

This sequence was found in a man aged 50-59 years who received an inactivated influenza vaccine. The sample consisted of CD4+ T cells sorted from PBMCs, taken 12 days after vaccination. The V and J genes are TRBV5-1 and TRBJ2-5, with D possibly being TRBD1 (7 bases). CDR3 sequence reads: CASSFGRQGGETQYF. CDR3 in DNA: TGCGCCAGCAGCTTCGGGAGACAGGGAGGAGAGACCCAGTACTTC.